One sample yielded the 26 T cell receptor beta chains listed below, sequenced in a study of T cell repertoires in cytomegalovirus infection. TCRdb used MiXCR to reprocess the reads, holding one entry per CDR3 protein. The data hold about 110,000 distinct CDR3 sequences, with under 45% observed a single time. For these TCRs, the target antigens are not known. The sample consisted of CD8+ T cells from cultured PBMCs, taken from culture after CMV antigen stimulation. Receptor source: a human donor in good health (CMV status not recorded). Some clones in this sample may be carry-over from other donors' samples.

The chain combines TRBV12-3 or TRBV12-4 with TRBJ2-3; 13 nucleotides agree with TRBD2. This CDR3 is built from 14 residues. V lost 10 bases and J lost 7; bases outside the gene matches: 8. CDR3 region: CATATSGGLYTQYF. In DNA, the CDR3 is TGTGCCACGGCGACTAGCGGGGGGCTGTATACGCAGTATTTT.

This clonotype was observed a few times. This chain joins TRBV7-6 and TRBJ2-1; TRBD2 matches 8 bases. Germline lookup yields CDR1 SGHVS and CDR2 FNYEAQ. The junction had 2 bases not matched to a gene; V was cut back by 1 base and J by 6 bases. The length of the CDR3 is 14 residues. The chain's CDR3 is CASSLGTSGNEQFF. The CDR3, as DNA: TGTGCCAGCAGCTTAGGTACTAGCGGCAATGAGCAGTTCTTC.

The genes are TRBV6-6 and TRBJ2-1; 9 positions agree with TRBD1. Germline CDR1 is MNHNY and CDR2 is SVGAGI (reference sequence). CDR3 length equals 16 residues. V shed 5 bases, J shed 7 bases, and the junction held 12 bases outside the gene matches. CDR3 coding DNA: TGTGCCAGCAGTCCTGAAGGACAGGGGCTAACGAATGAGCAGTTCTTC. It codes for CASSPEGQGLTNEQFF.

The chain carries TRBV7-3 and TRBJ2-5; D remains ambiguous. The CDR3 is 13 amino acids. V was cut by 2 bases and J by 5 bases, with 9 bases left in between. CDR1 and CDR2 (germline): SGHTA, FQGTGA. The CDR3 nucleotides read TGTGCCAGCAGCTTAGCAATCGGGGAGACCCAGTACTTC. Translated, it gives CASSLAIGETQYF.

This clonotype has a count of ten or more. This chain joins TRBV5-6 and TRBJ2-2, with unresolved D. Germline V gives CDR1 SGHDT, CDR2 YYEEEE. Trimming removed 2 bases from V and 0 bases from J, with 5 bases in between. This CDR3 spans 14 amino acids. The CDR3 coding sequence is TGTGCCAGCAGCTTCTTTACGAACACCGGGGAGCTGTTTTTT. Protein product: CASSFFTNTGELFF.

The chain recombines TRBV27 with TRBJ1-1; 7 bases line up with TRBD1. Trimming removed 6 bases from V and 7 bases from J; junction bases left unmatched: 11. The CDR3 totals 14 residues. Germline-derived CDR1 and CDR2 are MNHEY and SMNVEV (reference sequence). CDR3 bases: TGTGCCAGCAGCTGGGGACAGCGTATGGGTGAAGCTTTCTTT. Translating gives CASSWGQRMGEAFF.

The rearrangement joins TRBV9 to TRBJ2-1; D unclear. Germline-derived CDR1 and CDR2 are SGDLS and YYNGEE. The CDR3 loop spans 13 amino acids. Trimming stripped 3 bases from V and 5 bases from J, with 9 bases between. The CDR3, as DNA: TGTGCCAGCAGCGCGGGTCTGAACAATGAGCAGTTCTTC. Protein sequence: CASSAGLNNEQFF.

The chain has TRBV7-2 and TRBJ2-3, with 14 nucleotides matching TRBD2. Germline CDR1 SGHTA, CDR2 FQGNSA. The CDR3 totals 19 residues. J was trimmed by 2 bases and V by 4 bases; bases with no gene match: 11. The DNA for the CDR3 is TGTGCCAGCAGCTCGAGCCCCGGGACTAGCGGGGGACCCACAGATACGCAGTATTTT. Translating it yields CASSSSPGTSGGPTDTQYF.

This sequence joins TRBV7-6 and TRBJ2-3; possible D gene TRBD2, 5 bases. The CDR3 totals 15 residues. Germline V gene lookup returns CDR1 SGHVS and CDR2 FNYEAQ. Trimming took 1 base from V and 1 from J, leaving 9 bases between them. The CDR3 loop is CASSLGTAGTDTQYF. As DNA, the CDR3 is TGTGCCAGCAGCTTAGGCACAGCGGGCACAGATACGCAGTATTTT.

The V call is TRBV28, the J call TRBJ1-5; a possible D gene is TRBD1 (5 bases). The germline V gene has CDR1 MDHEN and CDR2 SYDVKM. This CDR3 is 14 amino acids long. V lost 9 bases and J 2 bases, leaving 14 bases between the germline ends. The CDR3, as DNA: TGTGCCAGAGGGACGAGTGGAGGCAATCAGCCCCAGCATTTT. It specifies CARGTSGGNQPQHF.

This clonotype was counted many times. The chain carries TRBV7-9 and TRBJ2-2; no clear D. CDR1 SEHNR and CDR2 FQNEAQ come from the germline V gene (reference sequence). The germline V and J ends were trimmed by 5 bases and 5 bases, with 9 bases remaining between them. The CDR3 contains 13 residues. CDR3 nucleotide sequence: TGTGCCAGCAGCCACACTCTTACCGGGGAGCTGTTTTTT. This gives the protein CASSHTLTGELFF.

This clonotype has a handful of counts. This chain joins TRBV7-9 and TRBJ1-5, with D maybe TRBD1 (6 bases). Germline V gene lookup returns CDR1 SEHNR and CDR2 FQNEAQ (reference sequence). The CDR3 length is 13 residues. The ends were cut back, 5 bases at V and 4 bases at J, with 9 bases in the middle. In nucleotides, the CDR3 is TGTGCCAGCAGCAAAACAGGGAATCAGCCCCAGCATTTT. It encodes CASSKTGNQPQHF.

The chain recombines TRBV6-5 with TRBJ1-1; D remains ambiguous. The germline V gene has CDR1 MNHEY and CDR2 SVGAGI. The CDR3 consists of 13 residues. V gave up 2 bases and J gave up 7 bases, with 11 bases separating them. CDR3 loop: CASSYGPVGEAFF. DNA for the CDR3: TGTGCCAGCAGTTACGGCCCGGTAGGTGAAGCTTTCTTT.

V usage is TRBV27 and J usage is TRBJ2-2; 7 bases are a match to TRBD1. Per the germline V gene, CDR1 is MNHEY and CDR2 is SMNVEV (reference sequence). CDR3 length: 15 residues. Losses at the gene ends were 1 base for V and 1 base for J; bases not matched to a gene: 0. The CDR3 region is CASSLWDRNTGELFF. For the CDR3, the DNA is TGTGCCAGCAGTTTATGGGACAGGAACACCGGGGAGCTGTTTTTT.

V is TRBV27 and J is TRBJ2-1; unclear D gene. Trimming stripped 2 bases from V and 7 bases from J, with 9 bases between. The CDR3 loop spans 13 amino acids. CDR1 and CDR2 from the germline V gene are MNHEY and SMNVEV (reference sequence). CDR3: CASSLGPVNEQFF. CDR3 in DNA: TGTGCCAGCAGTTTAGGCCCCGTAAATGAGCAGTTCTTC.

This clonotype was counted a few times. The CDR3 region has the DNA TGTGCCAGCACAGACAGGGTAAGGTATCAGCCCCAGCATTTT. Its translation: CASTDRVRYQPQHF. The rearrangement links TRBV12-3 or TRBV12-4 to TRBJ1-5; 7 bases are a match to TRBD1. V dropped 7 bases and J dropped 5; count of bases not matched to a gene: 8. The length of the CDR3 is 14 residues.

The chain carries TRBV12-3 or TRBV12-4 and TRBJ2-3, with D tentatively TRBD1 (6 bases). Trimming cost V 5 bases and J 0 bases, with 15 bases left between them. CDR3 length: 16 residues. The CDR3 region is CASSQRDTGSTDTQYF. As DNA, the CDR3 is TGTGCCAGCAGTCAAAGGGACACCGGGAGCACAGATACGCAGTATTTT.

Regarding this clonotype: An end of the junction differs from the germline gene, which may be a read error. The V call is TRBV7-8, the J call TRBJ2-1; 12 bases match TRBD2. The germline CDR1 and CDR2 sequences are SGHVS and FQNEAQ. The CDR3 runs 14 residues. CDR3 nucleotide sequence: TGTGCCAGCAGCCTAGCGGGGGGGCCCAGTGAGCAGTTCTTC. It encodes CASSLAGGPSEQFF.

Many counts were recorded for this clonotype. J is TRBJ2-3 and V is TRBV7-2; 13 nucleotides align to TRBD2. Germline loops: CDR1 SGHTA, CDR2 FQGNSA. Losses at the gene ends were 4 bases for V and 5 bases for J; bases not matched to a gene: 6. The CDR3 runs to 16 residues. This CDR3 is CASSSYGLAGEDTQYF. The CDR3 DNA is TGTGCCAGCAGCTCCTATGGACTAGCGGGGGAAGATACGCAGTATTTT.

CDR3 nucleotides: TGCGCCAGCAGCCAAGTTCAGCGAGACAATGAGCAGTTCTTC. Protein: CASSQVQRDNEQFF. The J gene is TRBJ2-1, the V gene TRBV4-1; no firm D call. The CDR3 has 14 amino acids. Germline CDR1 and CDR2: MGHRA and YSYEKL. V lost 1 base and J lost 5, with 9 bases in between.

The chain links TRBV12-3 or TRBV12-4 to TRBJ2-5, with D unresolved. The CDR3 extends over 11 amino acids. Trimming cost V 8 bases and J 5 bases, with 9 bases left between them. The CDR3 reads CASGWRETQYF. For the CDR3, the DNA is TGTGCCAGCGGGTGGCGGGAGACCCAGTACTTC.

The sample holds many counts of this clonotype. This chain links TRBV24-1 with TRBJ2-3, with 7 bases matching TRBD1. V gave up 3 bases and J gave up 5 bases; unmatched junction bases: 7. The V gene's germline CDR1 is KGHDR and CDR2 SFDVKD. The CDR3 runs 15 residues. CDR3 amino acids: CATSDLDRPGDTQYF. In DNA, the CDR3 is TGTGCCACCAGTGATCTGGACAGGCCTGGAGATACGCAGTATTTT.

The table lists this clonotype with a few counts. The rearrangement links TRBV24-1 to TRBJ2-3, with D possibly TRBD2 on 7 matching bases. The CDR3 covers 18 residues. Trimming cost V 0 bases and J 0 bases, with 15 bases left between them. Germline V lookup: CDR1 KGHDR, CDR2 SFDVKD. CDR3 protein: CATSDLADRGASTDTQYF. CDR3 nucleotide sequence: TGTGCCACCAGTGATTTGGCCGATCGGGGGGCCAGCACAGATACGCAGTATTTT.

At least ten counts were recorded for this clonotype. This chain links TRBV27 with TRBJ2-3; TRBD1 is a possible D gene (6 bases). Germline CDR1 reads MNHEY; CDR2 reads SMNVEV (reference sequence). Deletions cut 0 bases from V and 3 bases from J, with 13 bases between. This CDR3 is 16 amino acids long. This CDR3 reads CASSLSLRQGTDTQYF. As DNA, the CDR3 is TGTGCCAGCAGTTTATCGTTGAGGCAGGGGACAGATACGCAGTATTTT.

This clonotype showed up just a few times. The chain has TRBV7-2 and TRBJ2-7; D gene unclear. CDR1 is SGHTA, CDR2 FQGNSA, per germline. V was shortened by 5 bases and J by 0 bases, with 17 bases between the two germline ends. CDR3 length equals 16 residues. CDR3 region: CASSPGVGPFSYEQYF. The DNA for the CDR3 is TGTGCCAGCAGCCCTGGGGTCGGGCCCTTCTCCTACGAGCAGTACTTC. Full variable domain (outside the CDR3, taken from reference TRBV7-2 and TRBJ2-7): GAGVSQSPSNKVTEKGKDVELRCDPISGHTALYWYRQSLGQGLEFLIYFQGNSAPDKSGLPSDRFSAERTGGSVSTLTIQRTQQEDSAVYLCASSPGVGPFSYEQYFGPGTRLTVT.

This clonotype was observed many times. The CDR3: CATREGGTDTQYF. CDR3 DNA sequence: TGTGCCACCCGGGAGGGAGGCACAGATACGCAGTATTTT. This chain joins TRBV7-8 and TRBJ2-3; TRBD2 matches 8 bases. Germline loops: CDR1 SGHVS, CDR2 FQNEAQ. Trimming at V came to 10 bases and at J to 1 base, leaving 4 bases not matched to a gene. The CDR3 has 13 residues.